This T cell receptor (beta chain) appears in the sequencing data of a study of blood T cells in healthy people across ages. About the study: In model experiments, template switching was able to capture about one barcoded beta molecule for every two T cells that were present.

A second PCR, run for about 7 to 12 cycles, used a sample-barcoded 5' primer plus a J-beta primer mix. MiXCR, applied by TCRdb to the 5' RACE reads, yields one record per CDR3 protein. Of more than 800,000 distinct CDR3 sequences in the sample, under 35% are singletons; the top ten hold about 18%. The V gene end was trimmed by 3 bases and the J gene end by 3 bases; junction bases not matched to a gene: 4. CDR3 length: 15 residues. Germline-derived CDR1 and CDR2 are GTSNPN and SVGIG (reference sequence). This clonotype was observed a few times. The sample was blood. This sequence originates from a woman at least 80 years old in good health. The chain recombines TRBV30 with TRBJ2-2; TRBD2 aligns across 10 bases. CDR3 sequence reads: CAWRVAGGHTGELFF. In DNA form, the CDR3 reads TGTGCCTGGAGGGTAGCGGGGGGCCACACCGGGGAGCTGTTTTTT.